This T cell receptor (beta chain) was captured in a study of Ad26.COV2.S vaccination and SARS-CoV-2 variants. General observations from the study: Post-vaccination breadth of spike-specific CD8+ and CD4+ T cell responses was reportedly substantial. Possibly, TCR breadth and depth analyses underestimated total T cell responses.

Clones were read by immunoSEQ multiplex PCR, and TCRdb kept only the in-frame ones, dropping some. The profile covers 350,000 to 400,000 clones, with approximately 91% appearing a single time and 3.5% taken by the ten largest. The count of this clone is one. Antigen specificity is unknown. Treatment in this sample: 15 to 20 received Ad26.COV2.S at low or high dose, single or two shots; five or six received placebo; per-sample allocation not given. It was on day 63 after the first vaccine or placebo injection that samples were taken. Donor was an adult aged 18-55 years in Boston. In germline, CDR1 is SNHLY, CDR2 FYNNEI. This CDR3 has 15 amino acids. Trimming took 4 bases from V and 6 from J; bases not matched to a gene: 10.

This receptor was taken from a person between 18 and 65 years old who received the Ad26.COV2.S COVID-19 vaccine or a placebo. The material sequenced was peripheral blood, taken in a trial of Ad26.COV2.S vaccine versus placebo. This chain uses TRBV2 with TRBJ1-2; 8 positions match TRBD1. The CDR3 nucleotides read TGTGCCAGCAGTGGGTTTCCGACAGGGGCCCATGGCTACACCTTC. Its protein product is CASSGFPTGAHGYTF.